This T cell receptor beta chain was sequenced in a study of early T cells in non-severe SARS-CoV-2 infection. CDR3 length: 13 amino acids. Trimming pared 6 bases from V and 5 bases from J, leaving 13 bases between. General study points: Matching with VDJdb favored anti-spike CD8 responses (missing private and CD4 specificities).

Unique molecular identifiers tagged individual cDNA molecules. TCRdb ran MiXCR on the 5' RACE reads and lists one entry per CDR3 protein. The sample yields 60,000 to 75,000 distinct CDR3 sequences, about an eighth seen once. This clonotype was observed a few times. Its target is unknown. Sequences were derived from whole blood, sampled at baseline. This clonotype was sampled from an adult who was a healthcare worker with PCR-confirmed SARS-CoV-2 infection or an uninfected control (not recorded which). This chain links TRBV12-3 or TRBV12-4 with TRBJ1-1; the D is unclear. CDR3: CASRFMFGTEAFF. CDR3 nucleotide sequence: TGTGCCAGCAGATTTATGTTTGGTACTGAAGCTTTCTTT.